These 29 T cell receptor beta chains originate from one sample sequenced in a study of response to subunit inactivated influenza vaccine. TCRdb independently ran MiXCR on the RT-PCR reads; one entry per CDR3 protein. The sample consists of about 580,000 distinct CDR3 sequences, around 15% of them appearing once. The starting material was PBMCs from blood, obtained roughly 13 days after vaccination. These receptors all stem from a man aged 50-60 years who received an inactivated influenza vaccine.

Here the CDR3 DNA reads TGTGCCAGCAGCTTGGATCGGGTCAGATCGAATTCACCCCTCCACTTT. It translates to CASSLDRVRSNSPLHF. The V call is TRBV5-6, the J call TRBJ1-6; D remains ambiguous. The germline CDR1 and CDR2 sequences are SGHDT and YYEEEE. The V gene lost 0 bases and the J gene lost 7 bases, with 14 bases spanning the gap. CDR3 length: 16 residues.

This clonotype came up many times. V and J are TRBV7-2 and TRBJ1-1; no firm D call. Deletions cut 5 bases from V and 1 base from J, with 8 bases between. The CDR3 is made up of 13 amino acids. Germline lookup yields CDR1 SGHTA and CDR2 FQGNSA. CDR3 loop: CASSKGPNTEAFF. In nucleotides, the CDR3 is TGTGCCAGCAGCAAAGGACCGAACACTGAAGCTTTCTTT.

V usage is TRBV29-1 and J usage is TRBJ2-5; 7 bases match TRBD1. Germline V lookup: CDR1 SQVTM, CDR2 ANQGSEA. CDR3 length: 12 residues. V was clipped by 5 bases and J by 4 bases; unmatched bases: 4. CDR3 region: CSVRRGLETQYF. CDR3 sequence (DNA): TGCAGCGTTCGTAGGGGGCTAGAGACCCAGTACTTC.

This clonotype came up a few times. The CDR3 sequence is CASRGDGVYEQYF. The DNA of the CDR3 is TGTGCCAGCAGGGGGGACGGAGTTTACGAGCAGTACTTC. The chain couples TRBV12-3 or TRBV12-4 to TRBJ2-7, with D perhaps being TRBD1 or TRBD2 (5 bases each). The germline V and J ends were trimmed by 6 bases and 4 bases, with 13 bases remaining between them. The length of the CDR3 is 13 residues.

This chain uses TRBV3-1 with TRBJ2-7, with D maybe TRBD1 (5 bases). Trimming stripped 3 bases from V and 5 bases from J, with 11 bases between. The CDR3 runs 13 residues. Germline V lookup: CDR1 LGHDT, CDR2 YNNKEL (reference sequence). CDR3 residues: CASSHSQGHEQYF. The DNA for the CDR3 is TGTGCCAGCAGCCACAGCCAGGGCCACGAGCAGTACTTC.

The chain uses TRBV3-1 and TRBJ2-1; 10 bases are a match to TRBD2. The V gene end was trimmed by 2 bases and the J gene end by 8 bases; junction bases not matched to a gene: 9. Germline lookup yields CDR1 LGHDT and CDR2 YNNKEL (reference sequence). CDR3 length equals 16 residues. The CDR3 coding sequence is TGTGCCAGCAGCCAACAACCGGGACTAGCGACGTATGAGCAGTTCTTC. It codes for CASSQQPGLATYEQFF.

This clonotype was seen only a few times. The chain is built from TRBV6-5 and TRBJ1-1; D may be TRBD1 (6 bases). Germline-derived CDR1 and CDR2 are MNHEY and SVGAGI. The V end lost 2 bases, the J end lost 3 bases, and 10 bases lay between the germline ends. The CDR3 is 14 residues long. The CDR3 is CASSYAQGYTEAFF. CDR3 DNA: TGTGCCAGCAGTTACGCGCAGGGGTACACTGAAGCTTTCTTT.

This clonotype has only a few counts. The chain links TRBV27 to TRBJ2-7; D not certain. Germline V gene lookup returns CDR1 MNHEY and CDR2 SMNVEV (reference sequence). The CDR3 has 16 residues. V lost 4 bases and J 3 bases, leaving 19 bases between the germline ends. This CDR3 is CASSSRTRSISYEQYF. In DNA, the CDR3 is TGTGCCAGCAGTTCCCGAACCCGTAGTATAAGCTACGAGCAGTACTTC.

The chain carries TRBV18 and TRBJ2-5; D ambiguous. The V end was cut by 3 bases, the J end by 0 bases, with 5 bases between. This CDR3 spans 13 amino acids. CDR1 is KGHSH and CDR2 is LQKENI in the germline V gene. This chain's CDR3 is CASSPEYQETQYF. The CDR3 nucleotides read TGTGCCAGCTCACCTGAGTACCAAGAGACCCAGTACTTC.

A few counts support this clonotype. The chain is built from TRBV4-3 and TRBJ1-6, with 7 nucleotides matching TRBD1. V shed 0 bases and J 6 bases; nucleotides not matched to a gene: 8. The CDR3 covers 17 residues. The germline CDR1 and CDR2 sequences are LGHNA and YSLEER. The CDR3 sequence is CASSQEGGRGFNSPLHF. The CDR3 DNA sequence: TGCGCCAGCAGCCAAGAAGGGGGCAGGGGTTTTAATTCACCCCTCCACTTT.

This clonotype has a count of ten or more. The V call is TRBV5-6, the J call TRBJ2-3; TRBD1 matches at 7 bases. The germline gives CDR1 SGHDT, CDR2 YYEEEE. The CDR3 spans 16 residues. Trimming at V came to 5 bases and at J to 2 bases, leaving 11 bases not matched to a gene. Written as DNA, the CDR3 is TGTGCCAGCAGTTTCACAGGGGCCACCGTCACAGATACGCAGTATTTT. It is translated as CASSFTGATVTDTQYF.

The chain is built from TRBV6-2 or TRBV6-3 and TRBJ2-5; weak D call: TRBD2 (5 bases). This CDR3 comprises 12 residues. V lost 8 bases and J lost 9, with 16 bases in between. CDR1 MNHEY and CDR2 SVGEGT come from the germline V gene. The CDR3 is CASGVARVSQYF. CDR3 nucleotide sequence: TGTGCCAGCGGTGTGGCGAGGGTGTCCCAGTACTTC.

J is TRBJ2-3 and V is TRBV27; 9 nucleotides match TRBD2. V shed 4 bases, J shed 3 bases, and the junction held 5 bases outside the gene matches. The germline CDR1 and CDR2 sequences are MNHEY and SMNVEV (reference sequence). The CDR3 extends over 15 amino acids. CDR3 in DNA: TGTGCCAGCAGTTATTTAGCGGGAGAAACAGATACGCAGTATTTT. It codes for CASSYLAGETDTQYF.

This clonotype occurred a few times. V usage is TRBV12-3 or TRBV12-4 and J usage is TRBJ2-1; D uncertain. Between the trimmed V and J ends, which lost 7 bases and 8 bases, there was a span of 15 bases. This CDR3 region has 13 residues. The CDR3 here is CASKATVAHEQFF. The DNA for the CDR3 is TGTGCCAGCAAAGCTACAGTTGCCCATGAGCAGTTCTTC.

This clonotype was seen more than once but under ten times. This chain links TRBV12-3 or TRBV12-4 with TRBJ2-1, with D perhaps TRBD1 or TRBD2 (5 bases each). The CDR3 totals 20 residues. The germline V and J ends were trimmed by 6 bases and 0 bases, with 27 bases remaining between them. CDR3 region: CASRHPPPGPRGSSYNEQFF. Written as DNA, the CDR3 is TGTGCCAGCAGGCATCCCCCGCCGGGACCCCGGGGCAGCTCCTACAATGAGCAGTTCTTC.

This clonotype was seen a few times. This rearrangement joins TRBV6-2 or TRBV6-3 to TRBJ2-1; TRBD2 agrees at 8 bases. V lost 2 bases, J lost 12 bases, and 12 bases stayed unmatched. Germline V gene data show CDR1 as MNHEY and CDR2 as SVGEGT. The CDR3 contains 15 residues. CDR3 nucleotide sequence: TGTGCCAGCAGTTACGGCCGGGGGGGGGCCGGAGTGCAGTTCTTC. Amino acids: CASSYGRGGAGVQFF.

The V gene is TRBV12-3 or TRBV12-4, the J gene TRBJ2-4; D not certain. There are 11 residues in the CDR3. The ends were cut back, 2 bases at V and 15 bases at J, with 11 bases in the middle. DNA of the CDR3: TGTGCCAGCAGTTTACCCCCCCAGATGTACTTC. This sequence encodes CASSLPPQMYF.

This chain connects TRBV7-3 to TRBJ2-7; 12 bases fit TRBD1. The germline V gene encodes CDR1 SGHTA and CDR2 FQGTGA. The V and J ends lost 5 bases and 5 bases, in that order; junction bases with no gene match: 7. The CDR3 totals 15 residues. This chain's CDR3 is CASSRSGTGGHEQYF. The DNA of the CDR3 is TGTGCCAGCAGCCGAAGTGGGACAGGGGGCCACGAGCAGTACTTC.

The rearrangement uses TRBV20-1 and TRBJ2-3; TRBD2 agrees at 8 bases. The V gene end was trimmed by 1 base and the J gene end by 5 bases; junction bases not matched to a gene: 14. Germline-derived CDR1 and CDR2 are DFQATT and SNEGSKA (reference sequence). This CDR3 contains 17 residues. The CDR3 protein is CSARALPGTRGGDTQYF. For the CDR3, the DNA is TGCAGTGCTAGAGCCCTACCCGGGACTAGAGGGGGAGATACGCAGTATTTT.

The V and J genes are TRBV3-1 and TRBJ1-6, with 9 bases fitting TRBD1. This CDR3 is 16 amino acids long. With V trimmed by 1 base and J by 9 bases, 7 bases remained unmatched. Germline-derived CDR1 and CDR2 are LGHDT and YNNKEL (reference sequence). The CDR3 loop reads CASSQGQGEVGSPLHF. In DNA, the CDR3 is TGTGCCAGCAGCCAAGGACAGGGGGAAGTCGGTTCACCCCTCCACTTT.

This clonotype was found a few times. This sequence joins TRBV9 and TRBJ2-7, with TRBD1 matching over 8 bases. CDR1 SGDLS and CDR2 YYNGEE come from the germline V gene. CDR3 length equals 15 residues. V gave up 4 bases and J gave up 0 bases; unmatched junction bases: 6. CDR3 bases: TGTGCCAGCAGCAGGGGACAGGCTGTCTCCTACGAGCAGTACTTC. Its translation: CASSRGQAVSYEQYF.

This clonotype came up many times. The rearrangement links TRBV12-3 or TRBV12-4 to TRBJ2-1; maybe TRBD2 (5 bases). The CDR3 length is 12 residues. V was shortened by 6 bases and J by 10 bases, with 13 bases between the two germline ends. The chain's CDR3 is CASSSTGIEQFF. CDR3 sequence (DNA): TGTGCCAGCAGCTCAACCGGGATAGAGCAGTTCTTC.

The CDR3 DNA is TGCAGTGCCAACCCTAAGAACCCCGAGCAGTACTTC. As protein: CSANPKNPEQYF. The chain employs TRBV20-1 and TRBJ2-7; D remains ambiguous. CDR3 length: 12 amino acids. V lost 6 bases to trimming and J lost 6 bases, with 15 bases between them. The germline V gene has CDR1 DFQATT and CDR2 SNEGSKA (reference sequence).

This clonotype has more than one count but fewer than ten. The genes are TRBV20-1 and TRBJ2-5, with D perhaps TRBD2 (5 bases). This CDR3 has 15 amino acids. V shed 3 bases and J shed 7 bases, with 21 bases lying between them. Germline CDR1 and CDR2: DFQATT and SNEGSKA (reference sequence). The CDR3 region is CSASLSSGEARTQYF. The CDR3 DNA follows: TGCAGTGCTAGTCTTTCCAGCGGAGAGGCTCGGACCCAGTACTTC.

The V call is TRBV20-1, the J call TRBJ2-5, with D perhaps assigned TRBD1 or TRBD2 (6 bases each). The CDR3 covers 13 residues. Trimming took off 5 bases at V and 5 bases at J, with 15 bases between the two ends. Per germline, CDR1 DFQATT and CDR2 SNEGSKA (reference sequence). The CDR3 spells CSAPPEGVETQYF. CDR3 coding DNA: TGCAGTGCTCCCCCGGAGGGGGTTGAGACCCAGTACTTC.

This clonotype was seen a few times. CDR3 DNA sequence: TGTGCCAGCAGCCAACCCGGGACAGGGGGATTCACTGAAGCTTTCTTT. Encoded protein: CASSQPGTGGFTEAFF. The chain couples TRBV4-2 to TRBJ1-1; 11 bases are a match to TRBD1. The germline CDR1 and CDR2 sequences are LGHNA and YNFKEQ. The CDR3 is made up of 16 amino acids. V shed 2 bases and J 4 bases; nucleotides not matched to a gene: 6.

This CDR3 reads CSASRTGTEKLFF. The DNA of the CDR3 is TGCAGTGCAAGCCGGACAGGGACTGAAAAACTGTTTTTT. The chain joins TRBV20-1 to TRBJ1-4; the match to TRBD1 covers 8 bases. The V and J ends lost 6 bases and 7 bases, in that order; junction bases with no gene match: 7. CDR3 length: 13 amino acids. Germline CDR1 DFQATT, CDR2 SNEGSKA (reference sequence).

This clonotype was counted only a few times. The rearrangement uses TRBV5-1 and TRBJ2-3; D is undetermined. Trimming took 0 bases from V and 4 from J, leaving 12 bases between them. Germline values: CDR1 SGHRS, CDR2 YFSETQ. The CDR3 has 15 residues. CDR3 bases: TGCGCCAGCAGCTTGGAAAACGGCGACGCAGATACGCAGTATTTT. Protein: CASSLENGDADTQYF. Combining the CDR3 with reference TRBV5-1 and TRBJ2-3 gives the whole variable domain KAGVTQTPRYLIKTRGQQVTLSCSPISGHRSVSWYQQTPGQGLQFLFEYFSETQRNKGNFPGRFSGRQFSNSRSEMNVSTLELGDSALYLCASSLENGDADTQYFGPGTRLTVL.

This clonotype came up a few times. The chain recombines TRBV4-1 with TRBJ1-1; D gene unclear. This CDR3 has 15 amino acids. Germline V lookup: CDR1 MGHRA, CDR2 YSYEKL. The V and J ends lost 4 bases and 4 bases respectively, with 16 bases between them. The CDR3 loop reads CASSLLGTLSTEAFF. CDR3 nucleotide sequence: TGCGCCAGCAGCCTTCTCGGCACCCTAAGCACTGAAGCTTTCTTT.